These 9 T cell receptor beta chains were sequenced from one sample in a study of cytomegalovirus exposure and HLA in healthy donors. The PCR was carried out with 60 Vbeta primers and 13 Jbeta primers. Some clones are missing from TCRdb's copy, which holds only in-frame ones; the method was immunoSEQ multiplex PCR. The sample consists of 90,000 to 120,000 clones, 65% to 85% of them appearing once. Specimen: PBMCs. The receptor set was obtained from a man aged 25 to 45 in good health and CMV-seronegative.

The CDR3 DNA reads TGTGCCAGCACCCAGGAGCGGGGGGCCCCAGATACGCAGTATTTT. Protein sequence: CASTQERGAPDTQYF. V usage is TRBV11-1 and J usage is TRBJ2-3; the match to TRBD2 covers 9 bases. CDR1 and CDR2 (germline): SGHAT, FQDESV (reference sequence). The junction had 9 bases not matched to a gene; V was cut back by 7 bases and J by 4 bases. The CDR3 has 15 residues.

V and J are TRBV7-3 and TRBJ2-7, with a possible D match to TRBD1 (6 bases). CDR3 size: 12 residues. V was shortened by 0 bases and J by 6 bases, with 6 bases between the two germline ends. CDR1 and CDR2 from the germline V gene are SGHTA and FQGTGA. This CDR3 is CASSLTGGEQYF. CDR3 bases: TGTGCCAGCAGCTTAACAGGGGGCGAGCAGTACTTC.

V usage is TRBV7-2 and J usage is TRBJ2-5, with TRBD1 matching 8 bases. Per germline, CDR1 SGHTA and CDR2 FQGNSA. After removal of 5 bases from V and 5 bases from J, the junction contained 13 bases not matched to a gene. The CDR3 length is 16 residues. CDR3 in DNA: TGTGCCAGCAGCCAACACTCCACAGGGGGAAGGGAGACCCAGTACTTC. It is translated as CASSQHSTGGRETQYF.

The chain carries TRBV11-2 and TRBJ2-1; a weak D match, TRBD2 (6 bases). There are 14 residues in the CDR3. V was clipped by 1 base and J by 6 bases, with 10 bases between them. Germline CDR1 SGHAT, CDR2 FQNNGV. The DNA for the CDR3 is TGTGCCAGCAGCTTAGTTGGGGGAGGCAATGAGCAGTTCTTC. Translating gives CASSLVGGGNEQFF.

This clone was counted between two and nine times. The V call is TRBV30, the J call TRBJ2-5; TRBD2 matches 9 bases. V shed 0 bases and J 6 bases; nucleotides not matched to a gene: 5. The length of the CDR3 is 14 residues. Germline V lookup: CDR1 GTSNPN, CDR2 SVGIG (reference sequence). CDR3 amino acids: CAWSVSGGRKTQYF. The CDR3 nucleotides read TGTGCCTGGAGTGTTAGCGGGGGCCGGAAGACCCAGTACTTC.

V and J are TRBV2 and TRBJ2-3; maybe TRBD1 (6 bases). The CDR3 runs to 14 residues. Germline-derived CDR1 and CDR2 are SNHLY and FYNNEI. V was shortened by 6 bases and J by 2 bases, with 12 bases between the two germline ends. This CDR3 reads CASRDMGATDTQYF. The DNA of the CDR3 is TGTGCCAGCAGGGATATGGGGGCCACAGATACGCAGTATTTT.

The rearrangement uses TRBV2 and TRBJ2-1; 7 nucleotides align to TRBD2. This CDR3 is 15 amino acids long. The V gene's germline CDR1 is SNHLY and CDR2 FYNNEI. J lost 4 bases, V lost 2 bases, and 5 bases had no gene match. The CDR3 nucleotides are TGTGCCAGCAGTGAACCGGGACTACCTTACAATGAGCAGTTCTTC. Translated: CASSEPGLPYNEQFF. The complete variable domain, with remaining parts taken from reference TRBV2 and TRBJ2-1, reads EPEVTQTPSHQVTQMGQEVILRCVPISNHLYFYWYRQILGQKVEFLVSFYNNEISEKSEIFDDQFSVERPDGSNFTLKIRSTKLEDSAMYFCASSEPGLPYNEQFFGPGTRLTVL.

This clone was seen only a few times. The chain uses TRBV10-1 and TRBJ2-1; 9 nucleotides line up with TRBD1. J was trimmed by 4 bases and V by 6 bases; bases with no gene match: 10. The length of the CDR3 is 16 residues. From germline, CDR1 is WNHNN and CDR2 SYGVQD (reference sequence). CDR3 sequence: CASSTTGTGYYNEQFF. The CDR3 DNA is TGCGCCAGCAGCACGACCGGGACAGGGTATTACAATGAGCAGTTCTTC.

The chain's CDR3 is CASSLGSGTGELFF. The CDR3 region has the DNA TGCGCCAGCAGCCTCGGTAGCGGGACCGGGGAGCTGTTTTTT. This chain links TRBV4-1 with TRBJ2-2, with TRBD2 identical over 7 bases. The germline V gene has CDR1 MGHRA and CDR2 YSYEKL. Losses at the gene ends were 4 bases for V and 5 bases for J; bases not matched to a gene: 4. This CDR3 contains 14 residues.